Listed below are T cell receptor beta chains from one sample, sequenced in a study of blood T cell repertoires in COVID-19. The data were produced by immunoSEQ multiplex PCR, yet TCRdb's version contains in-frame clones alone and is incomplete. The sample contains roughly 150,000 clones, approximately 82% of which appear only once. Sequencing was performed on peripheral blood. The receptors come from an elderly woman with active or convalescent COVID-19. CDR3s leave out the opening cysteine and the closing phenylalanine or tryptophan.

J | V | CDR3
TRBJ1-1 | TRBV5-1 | ASSSAGAGNTEAF
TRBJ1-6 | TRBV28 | ASSFDENSPLH
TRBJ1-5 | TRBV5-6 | ASSSLRGSRPQH
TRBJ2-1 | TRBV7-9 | ASSLARGGSSYNEQF
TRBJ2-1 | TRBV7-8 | ASSFPGQGYNEQF
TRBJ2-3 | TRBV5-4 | ASSLTAVTDTQY
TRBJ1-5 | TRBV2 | ASSLRGGQPQH
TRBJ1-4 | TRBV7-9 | ASSHRVRDEKLF
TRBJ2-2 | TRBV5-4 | ASQGENTGELF
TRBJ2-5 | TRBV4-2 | ASSGGRGPVGETQY
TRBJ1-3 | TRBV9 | ASSVASQQGVAGNTIY
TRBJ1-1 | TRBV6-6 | ASNQGGANTEAF
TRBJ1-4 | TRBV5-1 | ASSIGQGSTNEKLF
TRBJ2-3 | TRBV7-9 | AYDLDSRTDTQY
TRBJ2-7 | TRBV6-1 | ASSEGWRGVREQY
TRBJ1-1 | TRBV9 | ASSVAGGYGGTEAF
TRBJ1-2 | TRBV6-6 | ASSYSDSDNYGYT
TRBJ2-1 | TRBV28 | ASSYTGTSSPLSYNEQF
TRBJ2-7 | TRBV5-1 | ASSLGTGFYEQY
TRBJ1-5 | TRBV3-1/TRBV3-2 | ASSQHGQGGGQPQH